Sequencing of this TCR beta chain was carried out in a study of identical twins. V lost 3 bases to trimming and J lost 4 bases, with 12 bases between them. The germline gives CDR1 SGHTA, CDR2 FQGNSA. CDR3 size: 15 residues. Findings and caveats of the study: Weaker excess twin sharing was seen among beta out-of-frame sequences. Interpretation of the results relied on cross-sectional statistical analysis and not on following the same donors.

A few counts support this clonotype. The antigen is undetermined. TCRdb re-called the 5' RACE reads with MiXCR, one entry per CDR3 protein. Among about 730,000 distinct CDR3 sequences listed, about 20% were seen once. These data were also reused for a study on T cells expressing NK-cell markers. According to that study: Sorted T-cell subsets CD3+CD56+NKG2C+, CD3+CD56+NKG2C- and CD3+CD56-NKG2C+ were TCR beta-sequenced.

The sample taken for sequencing was PBMCs. The rearrangement uses TRBV7-2 and TRBJ2-2; perhaps TRBD2 as D (5 bases). The TCR was taken from a woman aged 18-29 years in good health. CDR3 nucleotides: TGTGCCAGCAGCTTCTGGACTCAGCTCACCGGGGAGCTGTTTTTT. Amino acids: CASSFWTQLTGELFF.